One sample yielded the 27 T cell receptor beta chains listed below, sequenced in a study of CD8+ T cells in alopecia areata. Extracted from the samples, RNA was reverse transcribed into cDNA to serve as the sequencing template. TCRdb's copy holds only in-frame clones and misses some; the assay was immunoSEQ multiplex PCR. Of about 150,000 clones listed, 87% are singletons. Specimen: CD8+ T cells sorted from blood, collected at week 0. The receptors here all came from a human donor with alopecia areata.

CDR3 sequence reads: CASRGTGGDGYTF. The CDR3 DNA reads TGTGCCAGCAGGGGAACAGGGGGTGATGGCTACACCTTC. The chain uses TRBV28 and TRBJ1-2, with TRBD1 matching over 8 bases. The CDR3 has 13 residues. Trimming at V came to 6 bases and at J to 6 bases, leaving 6 bases not matched to a gene. Germline lookup yields CDR1 MDHEN and CDR2 SYDVKM.

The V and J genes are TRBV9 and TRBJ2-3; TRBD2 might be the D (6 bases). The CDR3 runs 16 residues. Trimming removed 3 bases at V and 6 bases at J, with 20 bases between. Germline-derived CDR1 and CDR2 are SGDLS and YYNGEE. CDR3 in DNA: TGTGCCAGCAGCGGGTTCGTCGCGGGGCCCAGGGATACGCAGTATTTT. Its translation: CASSGFVAGPRDTQYF.

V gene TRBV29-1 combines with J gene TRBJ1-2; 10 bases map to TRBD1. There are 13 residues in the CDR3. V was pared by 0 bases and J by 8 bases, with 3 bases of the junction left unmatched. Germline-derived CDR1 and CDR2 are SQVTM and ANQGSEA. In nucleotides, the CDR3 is TGCAGCGTTGAAGAAGGACAGGGGGGCGGCTACACCTTC. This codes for CSVEEGQGGGYTF. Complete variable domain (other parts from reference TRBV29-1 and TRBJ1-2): SAVISQKPSRDICQRGTSLTIQCQVDSQVTMMFWYRQQPGQSLTLIATANQGSEATYESGFVIDKFPISRPNLTFSTLTVSNMSPEDSSIYLCSVEEGQGGGYTFGSGTRLTVV.

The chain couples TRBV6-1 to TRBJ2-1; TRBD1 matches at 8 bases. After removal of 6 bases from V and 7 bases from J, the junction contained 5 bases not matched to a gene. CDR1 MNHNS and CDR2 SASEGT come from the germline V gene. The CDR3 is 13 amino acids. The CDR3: CASRTRGLNEQFF. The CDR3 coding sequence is TGTGCCAGCAGGACCAGGGGGCTGAATGAGCAGTTCTTC.

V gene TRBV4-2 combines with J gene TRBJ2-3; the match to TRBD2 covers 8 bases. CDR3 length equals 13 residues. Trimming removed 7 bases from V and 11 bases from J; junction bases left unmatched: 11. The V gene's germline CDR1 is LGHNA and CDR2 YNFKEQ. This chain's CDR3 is CASIAAGAGVQYF. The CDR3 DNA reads TGTGCCAGCATCGCAGCGGGAGCGGGGGTGCAGTATTTT.

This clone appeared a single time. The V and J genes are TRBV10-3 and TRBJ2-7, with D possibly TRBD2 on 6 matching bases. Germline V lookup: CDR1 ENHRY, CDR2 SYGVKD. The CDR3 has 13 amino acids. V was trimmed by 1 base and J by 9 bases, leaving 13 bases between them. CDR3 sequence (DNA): TGTGCCATCAGTGAGTTGGGACTGATCGGGCAGTACTTC. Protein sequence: CAISELGLIGQYF.

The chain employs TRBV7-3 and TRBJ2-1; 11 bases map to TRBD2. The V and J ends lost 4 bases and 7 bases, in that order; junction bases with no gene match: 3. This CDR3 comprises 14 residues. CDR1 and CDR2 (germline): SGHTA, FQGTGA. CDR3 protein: CASSSSGGFNEQFF. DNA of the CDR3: TGTGCCAGCAGCTCTAGCGGGGGGTTTAATGAGCAGTTCTTC.

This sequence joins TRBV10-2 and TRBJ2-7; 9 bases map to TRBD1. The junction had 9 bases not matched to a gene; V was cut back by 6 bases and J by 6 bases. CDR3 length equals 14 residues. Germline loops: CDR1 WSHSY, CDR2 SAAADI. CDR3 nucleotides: TGCGCCAGCAGCCAGGACAGGGGCCGGGGCGAGCAGTACTTC. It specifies CASSQDRGRGEQYF.

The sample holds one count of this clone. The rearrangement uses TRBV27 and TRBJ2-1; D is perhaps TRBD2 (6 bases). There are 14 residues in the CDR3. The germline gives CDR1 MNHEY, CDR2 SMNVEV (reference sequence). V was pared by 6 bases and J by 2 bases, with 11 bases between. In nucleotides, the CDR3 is TGTGCCAGCAGGGACGGGACTCCCTACAATGAGCAGTTCTTC. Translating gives CASRDGTPYNEQFF.

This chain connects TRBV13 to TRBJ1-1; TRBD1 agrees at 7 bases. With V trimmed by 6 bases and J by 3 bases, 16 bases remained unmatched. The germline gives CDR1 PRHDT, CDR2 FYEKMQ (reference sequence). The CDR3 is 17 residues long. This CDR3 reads CASSLDRESLPDTEAFF. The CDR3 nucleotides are TGTGCCAGCAGTCTCGACAGGGAATCCTTGCCGGACACTGAAGCTTTCTTT.

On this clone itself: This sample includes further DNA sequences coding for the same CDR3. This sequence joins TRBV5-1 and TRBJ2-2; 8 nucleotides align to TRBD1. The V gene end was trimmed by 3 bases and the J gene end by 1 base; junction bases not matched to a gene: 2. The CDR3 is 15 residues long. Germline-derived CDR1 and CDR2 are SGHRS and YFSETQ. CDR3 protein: CASSSGQGNTGELFF. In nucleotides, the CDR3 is TGCGCCAGCAGCTCCGGACAGGGGAACACCGGGGAGCTGTTTTTT. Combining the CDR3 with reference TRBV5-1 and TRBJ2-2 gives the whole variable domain KAGVTQTPRYLIKTRGQQVTLSCSPISGHRSVSWYQQTPGQGLQFLFEYFSETQRNKGNFPGRFSGRQFSNSRSEMNVSTLELGDSALYLCASSSGQGNTGELFFGEGSRLTVL.

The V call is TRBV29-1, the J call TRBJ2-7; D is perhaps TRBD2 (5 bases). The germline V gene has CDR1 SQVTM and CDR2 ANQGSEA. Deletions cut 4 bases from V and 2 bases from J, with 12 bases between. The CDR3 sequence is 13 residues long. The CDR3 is CSVAPRGAYEQYF. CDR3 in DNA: TGCAGCGTTGCGCCCCGGGGTGCCTACGAGCAGTACTTC.

CDR3 nucleotides: TGTGCCAGAAGTGCTGCGGGGACCGGGGAGCTGTTTTTT. Translated: CARSAAGTGELFF. The chain combines TRBV19 with TRBJ2-2; D might be TRBD2 (6 bases). The ends were cut back, 9 bases at V and 5 bases at J, with 13 bases in the middle. Germline assignment: CDR1 LNHDA and CDR2 SQIVND (reference sequence). The CDR3 extends over 13 amino acids.

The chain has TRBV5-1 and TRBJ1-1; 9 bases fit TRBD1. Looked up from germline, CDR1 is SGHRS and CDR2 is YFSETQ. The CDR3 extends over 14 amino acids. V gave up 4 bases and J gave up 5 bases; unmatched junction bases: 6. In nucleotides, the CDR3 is TGCGCCAGCAGCGTGGGACAGGGATCGACTGAAGCTTTCTTT. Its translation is CASSVGQGSTEAFF.

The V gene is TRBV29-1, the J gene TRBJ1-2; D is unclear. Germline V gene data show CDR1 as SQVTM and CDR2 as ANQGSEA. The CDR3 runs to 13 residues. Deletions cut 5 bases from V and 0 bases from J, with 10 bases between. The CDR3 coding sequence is TGCAGCGTTCGAGTAACCTCTAACTATGGCTACACCTTC. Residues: CSVRVTSNYGYTF. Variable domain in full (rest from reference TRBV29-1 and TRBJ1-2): SAVISQKPSRDICQRGTSLTIQCQVDSQVTMMFWYRQQPGQSLTLIATANQGSEATYESGFVIDKFPISRPNLTFSTLTVSNMSPEDSSIYLCSVRVTSNYGYTFGSGTRLTVV.

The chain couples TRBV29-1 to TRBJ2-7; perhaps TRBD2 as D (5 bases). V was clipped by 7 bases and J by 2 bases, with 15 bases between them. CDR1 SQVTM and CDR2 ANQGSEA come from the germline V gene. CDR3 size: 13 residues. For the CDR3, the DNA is TGCAGCGCGGTCGGAGGTATAGCCTACGAGCAGTACTTC. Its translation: CSAVGGIAYEQYF.

Here the CDR3 DNA reads TGCGCCAGCAGCCCCCGGGACAGTGCTGAAGCTTTCTTT. It is translated as CASSPRDSAEAFF. The chain links TRBV4-1 to TRBJ1-1; 7 bases map to TRBD1. Germline CDR1 MGHRA, CDR2 YSYEKL. The V and J ends lost 4 bases and 6 bases, in that order; junction bases with no gene match: 5. This CDR3 comprises 13 residues.

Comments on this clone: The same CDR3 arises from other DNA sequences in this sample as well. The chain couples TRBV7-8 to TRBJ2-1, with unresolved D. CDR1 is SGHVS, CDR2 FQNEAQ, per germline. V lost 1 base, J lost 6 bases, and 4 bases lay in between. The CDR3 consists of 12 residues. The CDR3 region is CASSLVGNEQFF. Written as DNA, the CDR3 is TGTGCCAGCAGCTTAGTAGGCAATGAGCAGTTCTTC.

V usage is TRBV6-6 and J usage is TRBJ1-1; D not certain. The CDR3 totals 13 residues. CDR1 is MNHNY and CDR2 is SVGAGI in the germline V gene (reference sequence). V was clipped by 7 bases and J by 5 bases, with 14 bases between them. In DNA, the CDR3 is TGTGCCAGCACGTCCGACCCTGGGACTGAAGCTTTCTTT. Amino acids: CASTSDPGTEAFF.

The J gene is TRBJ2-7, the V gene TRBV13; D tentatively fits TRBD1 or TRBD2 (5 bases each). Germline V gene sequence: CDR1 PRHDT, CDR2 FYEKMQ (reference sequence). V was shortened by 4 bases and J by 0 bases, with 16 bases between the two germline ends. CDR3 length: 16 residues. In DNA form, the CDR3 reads TGTGCCAGCAGCTCCAGGGACGGTTGGAGCTCCTACGAGCAGTACTTC. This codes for CASSSRDGWSSYEQYF.

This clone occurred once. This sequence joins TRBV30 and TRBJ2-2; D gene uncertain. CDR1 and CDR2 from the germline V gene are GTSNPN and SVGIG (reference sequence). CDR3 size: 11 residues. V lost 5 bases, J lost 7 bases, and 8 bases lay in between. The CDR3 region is CAWAGDGELFF. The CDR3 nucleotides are TGTGCCTGGGCCGGCGACGGGGAGCTGTTTTTT.

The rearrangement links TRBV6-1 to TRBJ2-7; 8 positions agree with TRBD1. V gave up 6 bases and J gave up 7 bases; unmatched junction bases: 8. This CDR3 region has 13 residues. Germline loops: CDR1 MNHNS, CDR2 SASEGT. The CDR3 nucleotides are TGTGCCAGCAGACACCGACAGGGGCCAGAGCAGTACTTC. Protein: CASRHRQGPEQYF.

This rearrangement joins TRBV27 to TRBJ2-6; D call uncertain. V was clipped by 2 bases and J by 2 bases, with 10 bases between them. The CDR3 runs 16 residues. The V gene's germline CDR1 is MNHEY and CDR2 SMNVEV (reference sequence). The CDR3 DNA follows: TGTGCCAGCAGTTTAATCGCCCCCCCTGGGGCCAACGTCCTGACTTTC. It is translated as CASSLIAPPGANVLTF. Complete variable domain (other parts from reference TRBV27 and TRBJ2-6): EAQVTQNPRYLITVTGKKLTVTCSQNMNHEYMSWYRQDPGLGLRQIYYSMNVEVTDKGDVPEGYKVSRKEKRNFPLILESPSPNQTSLYFCASSLIAPPGANVLTFGAGSRLTVL.

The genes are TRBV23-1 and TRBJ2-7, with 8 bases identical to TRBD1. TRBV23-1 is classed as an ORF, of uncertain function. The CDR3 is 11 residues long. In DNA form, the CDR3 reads TGCCCTTTGACAGGGGCCTACGAGCAGTACTTC. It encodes CPLTGAYEQYF.

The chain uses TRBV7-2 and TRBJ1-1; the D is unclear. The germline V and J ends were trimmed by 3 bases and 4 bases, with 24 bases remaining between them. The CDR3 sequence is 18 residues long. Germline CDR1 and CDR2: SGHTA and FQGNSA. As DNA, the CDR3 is TGTGCCAGCAGCTTTAACGGGATCAGCCCCAGAGGGAGCACTGAAGCTTTCTTT. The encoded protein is CASSFNGISPRGSTEAFF.

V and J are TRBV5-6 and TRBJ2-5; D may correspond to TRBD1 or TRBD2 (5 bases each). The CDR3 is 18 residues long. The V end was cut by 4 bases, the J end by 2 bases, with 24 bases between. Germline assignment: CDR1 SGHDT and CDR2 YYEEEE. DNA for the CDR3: TGTGCCAGCAGCCACTATCTCCGGGACCGGAACGATCAAGAGACCCAGTACTTC. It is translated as CASSHYLRDRNDQETQYF.

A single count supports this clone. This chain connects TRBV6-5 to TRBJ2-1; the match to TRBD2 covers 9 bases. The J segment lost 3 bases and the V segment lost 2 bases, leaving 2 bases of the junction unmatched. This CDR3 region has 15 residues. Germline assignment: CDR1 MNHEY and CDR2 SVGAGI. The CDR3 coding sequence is TGTGCCAGCAGTTACGGACTAGCGTACTACAATGAGCAGTTCTTC. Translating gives CASSYGLAYYNEQFF.